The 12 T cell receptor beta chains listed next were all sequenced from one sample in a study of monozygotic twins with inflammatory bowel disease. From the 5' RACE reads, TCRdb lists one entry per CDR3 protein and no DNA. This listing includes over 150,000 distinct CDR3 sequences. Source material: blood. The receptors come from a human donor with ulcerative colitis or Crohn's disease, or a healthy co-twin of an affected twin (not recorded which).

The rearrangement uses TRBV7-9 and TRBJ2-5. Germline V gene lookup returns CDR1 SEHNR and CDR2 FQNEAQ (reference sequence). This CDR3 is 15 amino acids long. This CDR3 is CASSLGINPQETQYF.

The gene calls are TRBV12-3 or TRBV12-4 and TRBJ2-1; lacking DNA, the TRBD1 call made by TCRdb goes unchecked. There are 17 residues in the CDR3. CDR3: CASSLLGTGHGANEQFF.

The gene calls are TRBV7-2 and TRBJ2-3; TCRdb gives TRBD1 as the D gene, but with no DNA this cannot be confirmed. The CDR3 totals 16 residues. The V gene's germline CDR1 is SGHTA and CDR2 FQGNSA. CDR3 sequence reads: CASSPVVGARRDTQYF.

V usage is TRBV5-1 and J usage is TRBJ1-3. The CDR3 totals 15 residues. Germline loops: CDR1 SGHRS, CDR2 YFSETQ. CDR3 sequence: CASSLEGSTGNTIYF.

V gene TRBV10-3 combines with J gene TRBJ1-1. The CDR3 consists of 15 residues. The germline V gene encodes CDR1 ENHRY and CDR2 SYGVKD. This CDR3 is CAISESDRWGTEAFF.

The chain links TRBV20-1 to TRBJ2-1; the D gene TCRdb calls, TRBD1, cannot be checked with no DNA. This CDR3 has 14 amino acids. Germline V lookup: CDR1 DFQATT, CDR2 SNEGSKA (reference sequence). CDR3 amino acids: CSASPGGADNEQFF.

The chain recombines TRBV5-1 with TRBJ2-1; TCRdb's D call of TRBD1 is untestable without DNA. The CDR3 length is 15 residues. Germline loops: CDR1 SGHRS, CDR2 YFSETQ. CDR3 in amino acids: CASSADQGPYNEQFF.

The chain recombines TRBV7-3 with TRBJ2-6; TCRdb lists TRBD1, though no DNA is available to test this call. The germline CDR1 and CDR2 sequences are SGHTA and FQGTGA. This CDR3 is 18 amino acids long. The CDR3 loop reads CASSPRPGTGVGANVLTF.

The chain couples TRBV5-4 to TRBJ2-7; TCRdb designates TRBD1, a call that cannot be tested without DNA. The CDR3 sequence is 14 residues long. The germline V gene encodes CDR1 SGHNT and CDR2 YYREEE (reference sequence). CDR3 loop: CASSATERGYEQYF.

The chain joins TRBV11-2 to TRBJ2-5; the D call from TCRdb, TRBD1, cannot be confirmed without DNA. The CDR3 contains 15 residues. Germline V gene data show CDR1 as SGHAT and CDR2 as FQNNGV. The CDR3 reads CASSPRTGVLETQYF.

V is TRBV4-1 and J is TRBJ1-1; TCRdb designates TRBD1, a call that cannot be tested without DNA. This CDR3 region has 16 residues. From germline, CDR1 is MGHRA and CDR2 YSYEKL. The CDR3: CASSQDEDRVNTEAFF.

The CDR3 region is CASSNGQGADTGELFF. The chain has TRBV9 and TRBJ2-2; TCRdb lists TRBD1, though no DNA is available to test this call. The germline gives CDR1 SGDLS, CDR2 YYNGEE. CDR3 length: 16 amino acids.